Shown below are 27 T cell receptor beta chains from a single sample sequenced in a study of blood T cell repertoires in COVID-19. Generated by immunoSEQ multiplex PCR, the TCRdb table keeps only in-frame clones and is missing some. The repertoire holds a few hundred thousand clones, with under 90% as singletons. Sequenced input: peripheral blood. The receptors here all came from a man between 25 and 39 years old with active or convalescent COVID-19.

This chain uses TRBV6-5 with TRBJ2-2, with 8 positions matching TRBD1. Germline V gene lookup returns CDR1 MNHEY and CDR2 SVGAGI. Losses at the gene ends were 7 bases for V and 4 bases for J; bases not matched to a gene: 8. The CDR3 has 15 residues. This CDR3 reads CASIRDRRTTGELFF. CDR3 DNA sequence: TGTGCCAGCATTCGGGACAGGCGAACCACCGGGGAGCTGTTTTTT.

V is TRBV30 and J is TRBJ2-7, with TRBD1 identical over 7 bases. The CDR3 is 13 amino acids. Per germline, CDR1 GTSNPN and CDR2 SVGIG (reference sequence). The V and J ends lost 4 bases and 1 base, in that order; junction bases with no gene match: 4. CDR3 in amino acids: CAWIHRGSYEQYF. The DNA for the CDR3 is TGTGCCTGGATCCACAGGGGATCCTACGAGCAGTACTTC.

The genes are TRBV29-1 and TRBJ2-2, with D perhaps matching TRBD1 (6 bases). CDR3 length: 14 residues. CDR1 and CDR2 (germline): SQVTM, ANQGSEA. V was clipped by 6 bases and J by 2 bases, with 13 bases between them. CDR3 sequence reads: CSVFRGINTGELFF. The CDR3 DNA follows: TGCAGCGTATTCAGGGGTATTAACACCGGGGAGCTGTTTTTT.

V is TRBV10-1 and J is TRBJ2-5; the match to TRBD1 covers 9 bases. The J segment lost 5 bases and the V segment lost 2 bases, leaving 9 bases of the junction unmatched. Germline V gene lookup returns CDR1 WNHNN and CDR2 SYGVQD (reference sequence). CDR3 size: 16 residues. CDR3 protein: CASSEGWDRDEETQYF. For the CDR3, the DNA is TGCGCCAGCAGTGAGGGTTGGGACAGGGATGAGGAGACCCAGTACTTC.

The CDR3 DNA reads as TGTGCCAGTATGGGGGCACAGGGGTCAAACACCGGGGAGCTGTTTTTT. As protein: CASMGAQGSNTGELFF. V is TRBV19 and J is TRBJ2-2; TRBD1 agrees at 7 bases. V trimming: 7 bases; J trimming: 2 bases; junction bases outside the gene matches: 10. Germline V CDR1 and CDR2: LNHDA, SQIVND (reference sequence). The CDR3 is 16 amino acids.

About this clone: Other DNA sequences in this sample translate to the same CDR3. The CDR3 is CASSQQGNYGYTF. In DNA form, the CDR3 reads TGCGCCAGCAGCCAACAGGGGAACTATGGCTACACCTTC. This rearrangement joins TRBV4-1 to TRBJ1-2; possible D gene TRBD1, 6 bases. The CDR3 spans 13 residues. Germline CDR1 reads MGHRA; CDR2 reads YSYEKL. The germline V and J ends were trimmed by 2 bases and 2 bases, with 6 bases remaining between them.

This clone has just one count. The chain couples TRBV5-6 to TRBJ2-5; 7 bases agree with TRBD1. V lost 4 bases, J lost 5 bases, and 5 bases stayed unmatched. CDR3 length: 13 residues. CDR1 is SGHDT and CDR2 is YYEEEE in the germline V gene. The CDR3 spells CASSPRGTETQYF. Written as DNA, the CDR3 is TGTGCCAGCAGCCCCAGGGGGACGGAGACCCAGTACTTC.

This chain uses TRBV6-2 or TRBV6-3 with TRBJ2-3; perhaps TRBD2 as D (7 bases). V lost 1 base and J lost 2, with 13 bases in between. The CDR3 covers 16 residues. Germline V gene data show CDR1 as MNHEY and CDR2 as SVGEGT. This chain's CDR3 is CASSYWGAGDTDTQYF. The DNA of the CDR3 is TGTGCCAGCAGTTACTGGGGGGCGGGAGACACAGATACGCAGTATTTT.

The CDR3: CASSWGGPDTQYF. CDR3 bases: TGTGCCAGCAGCTGGGGGGGGCCAGATACGCAGTATTTT. The chain employs TRBV11-2 and TRBJ2-3; the D gene is possibly TRBD2 (7 bases). Germline CDR1 reads SGHAT; CDR2 reads FQNNGV. The CDR3 extends over 13 amino acids. The V gene lost 4 bases and the J gene lost 4 bases, with 9 bases spanning the gap.

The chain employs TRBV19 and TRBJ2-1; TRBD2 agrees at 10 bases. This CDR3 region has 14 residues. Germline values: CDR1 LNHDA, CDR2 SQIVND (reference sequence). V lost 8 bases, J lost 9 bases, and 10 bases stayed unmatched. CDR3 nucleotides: TGTGCCAGTCGGTCTAGCGGGAGTAGTGGTGAGCAGTTCTTC. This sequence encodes CASRSSGSSGEQFF.

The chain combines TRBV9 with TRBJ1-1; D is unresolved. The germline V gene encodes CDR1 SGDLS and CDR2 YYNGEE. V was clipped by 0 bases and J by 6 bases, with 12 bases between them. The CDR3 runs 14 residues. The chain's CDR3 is CASSVVPWEAEAFF. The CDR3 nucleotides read TGTGCCAGCAGCGTAGTGCCATGGGAGGCTGAAGCTTTCTTT.

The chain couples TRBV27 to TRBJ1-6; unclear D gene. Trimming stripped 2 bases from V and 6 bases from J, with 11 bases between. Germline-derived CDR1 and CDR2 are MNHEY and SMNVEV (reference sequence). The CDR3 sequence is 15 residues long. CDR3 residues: CASSLGQISNSPLHF. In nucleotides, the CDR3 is TGTGCCAGCAGTTTAGGGCAGATAAGTAATTCACCCCTCCACTTT.

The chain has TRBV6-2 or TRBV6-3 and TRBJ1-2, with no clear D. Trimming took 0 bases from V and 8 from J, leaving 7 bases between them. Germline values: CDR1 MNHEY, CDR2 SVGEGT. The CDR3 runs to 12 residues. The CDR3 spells CASSYSSLGYTF. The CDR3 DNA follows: TGTGCCAGCAGTTACTCGAGTTTGGGCTACACCTTC.

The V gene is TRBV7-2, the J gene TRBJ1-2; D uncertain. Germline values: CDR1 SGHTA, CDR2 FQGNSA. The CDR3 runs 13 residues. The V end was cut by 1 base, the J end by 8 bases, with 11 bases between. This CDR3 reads CASSLDVAQGYTF. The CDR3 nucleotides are TGTGCCAGCAGCTTAGACGTGGCCCAAGGCTACACCTTC.

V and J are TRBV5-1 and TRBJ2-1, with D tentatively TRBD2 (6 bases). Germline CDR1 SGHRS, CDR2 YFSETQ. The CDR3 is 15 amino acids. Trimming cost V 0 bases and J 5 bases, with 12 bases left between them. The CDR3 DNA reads TGCGCCAGCAGCTTGGTTGGGGACTCTAACAATGAGCAGTTCTTC. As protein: CASSLVGDSNNEQFF. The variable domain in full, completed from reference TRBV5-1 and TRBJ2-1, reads KAGVTQTPRYLIKTRGQQVTLSCSPISGHRSVSWYQQTPGQGLQFLFEYFSETQRNKGNFPGRFSGRQFSNSRSEMNVSTLELGDSALYLCASSLVGDSNNEQFFGPGTRLTVL.

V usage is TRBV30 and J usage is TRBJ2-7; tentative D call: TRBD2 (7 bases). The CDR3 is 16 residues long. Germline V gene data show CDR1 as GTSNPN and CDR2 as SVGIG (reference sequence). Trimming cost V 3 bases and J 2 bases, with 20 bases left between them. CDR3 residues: CAWSPPLGGGAYEQYF. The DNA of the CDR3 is TGTGCCTGGAGCCCCCCCCTGGGGGGGGGCGCCTACGAGCAGTACTTC.

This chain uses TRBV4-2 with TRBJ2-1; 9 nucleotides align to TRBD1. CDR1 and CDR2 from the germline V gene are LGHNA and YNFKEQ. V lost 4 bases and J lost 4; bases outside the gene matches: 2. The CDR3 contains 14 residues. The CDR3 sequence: CASSRTGEYNEQFF. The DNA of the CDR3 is TGTGCCAGCAGCCGGACAGGGGAGTACAATGAGCAGTTCTTC.

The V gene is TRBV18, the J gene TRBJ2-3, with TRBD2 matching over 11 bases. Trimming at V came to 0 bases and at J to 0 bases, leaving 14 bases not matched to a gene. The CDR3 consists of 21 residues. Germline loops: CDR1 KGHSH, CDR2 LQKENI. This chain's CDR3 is CASSPPRRPGLAVLSTDTQYF. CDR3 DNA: TGTGCCAGCTCACCACCCAGGCGGCCGGGACTAGCGGTTCTTAGCACAGATACGCAGTATTTT. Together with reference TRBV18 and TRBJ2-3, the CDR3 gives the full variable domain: NAGVMQNPRHLVRRRGQEARLRCSPMKGHSHVYWYRQLPEEGLKFMVYLQKENIIDESGMPKERFSAEFPKEGPSILRIQQVVRGDSAAYFCASSPPRRPGLAVLSTDTQYFGPGTRLTVL.

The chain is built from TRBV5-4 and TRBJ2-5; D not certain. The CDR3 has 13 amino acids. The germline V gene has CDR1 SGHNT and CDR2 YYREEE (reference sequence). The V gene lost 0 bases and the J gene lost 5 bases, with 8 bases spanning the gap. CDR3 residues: CASSLGKRETQYF. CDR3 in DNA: TGTGCCAGCAGCTTGGGCAAGAGGGAGACCCAGTACTTC.

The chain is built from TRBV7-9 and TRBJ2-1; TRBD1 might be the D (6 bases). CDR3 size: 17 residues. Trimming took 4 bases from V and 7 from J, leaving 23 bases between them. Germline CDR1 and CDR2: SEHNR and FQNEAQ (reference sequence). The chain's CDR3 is CASSYRPGHPNKNEQFF. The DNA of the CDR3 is TGTGCCAGCAGCTATCGACCGGGACACCCCAACAAGAATGAGCAGTTCTTC.

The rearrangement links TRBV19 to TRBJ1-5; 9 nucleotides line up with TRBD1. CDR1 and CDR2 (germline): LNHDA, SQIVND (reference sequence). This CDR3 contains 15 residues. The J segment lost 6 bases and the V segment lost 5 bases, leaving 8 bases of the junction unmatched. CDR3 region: CASSDRGAAGQPQHF. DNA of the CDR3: TGTGCCAGTAGTGACAGGGGGGCGGCAGGTCAGCCCCAGCATTTT.

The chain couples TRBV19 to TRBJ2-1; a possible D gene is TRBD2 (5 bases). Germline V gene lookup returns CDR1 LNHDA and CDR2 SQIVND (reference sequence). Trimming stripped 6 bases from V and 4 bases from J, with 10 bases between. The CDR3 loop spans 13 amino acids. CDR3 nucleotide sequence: TGTGCCAGTAGGGGGAGCTGGTACAATGAGCAGTTCTTC. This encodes CASRGSWYNEQFF.

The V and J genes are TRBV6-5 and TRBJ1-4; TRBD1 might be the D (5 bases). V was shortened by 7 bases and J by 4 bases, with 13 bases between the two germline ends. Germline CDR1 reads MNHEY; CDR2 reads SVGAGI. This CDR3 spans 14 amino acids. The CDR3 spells CASMRRTYNEKLFF. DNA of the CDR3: TGTGCCAGCATGCGGCGGACATATAATGAAAAACTGTTTTTT.

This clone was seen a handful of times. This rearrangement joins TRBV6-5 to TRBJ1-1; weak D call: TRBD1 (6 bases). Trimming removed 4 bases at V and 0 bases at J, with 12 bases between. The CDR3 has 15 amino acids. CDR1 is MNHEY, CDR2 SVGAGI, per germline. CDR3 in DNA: TGTGCCAGCAGTTTAACAGGGTCATTGAACACTGAAGCTTTCTTT. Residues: CASSLTGSLNTEAFF.

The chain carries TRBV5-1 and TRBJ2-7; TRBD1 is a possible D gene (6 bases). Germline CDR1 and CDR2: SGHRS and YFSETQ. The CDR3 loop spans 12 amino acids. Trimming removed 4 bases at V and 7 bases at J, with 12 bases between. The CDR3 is CASSLRQEEQYF. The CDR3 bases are TGCGCCAGCAGCCTTCGACAGGAGGAGCAGTACTTC. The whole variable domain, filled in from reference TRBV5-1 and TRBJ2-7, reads KAGVTQTPRYLIKTRGQQVTLSCSPISGHRSVSWYQQTPGQGLQFLFEYFSETQRNKGNFPGRFSGRQFSNSRSEMNVSTLELGDSALYLCASSLRQEEQYFGPGTRLTVT.

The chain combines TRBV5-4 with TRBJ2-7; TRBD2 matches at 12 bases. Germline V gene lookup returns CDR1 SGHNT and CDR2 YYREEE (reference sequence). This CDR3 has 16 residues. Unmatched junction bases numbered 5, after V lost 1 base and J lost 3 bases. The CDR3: CASSLPTSGSIYEQYF. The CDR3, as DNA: TGTGCCAGCAGCTTGCCGACTAGCGGGAGCATCTACGAGCAGTACTTC.

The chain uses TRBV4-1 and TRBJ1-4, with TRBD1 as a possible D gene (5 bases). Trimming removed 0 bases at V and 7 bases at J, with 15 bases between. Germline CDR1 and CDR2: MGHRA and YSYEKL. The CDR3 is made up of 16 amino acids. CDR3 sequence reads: CASSQEYPDRGEKLFF. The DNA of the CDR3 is TGCGCCAGCAGCCAAGAATATCCCGATAGGGGTGAAAAACTGTTTTTT.